This is a list of T cell receptor beta chains from one sample in a study of CD8 T cells in Susac syndrome. TCRdb reprocessed the immunoSEQ multiplex PCR reads with MiXCR, giving one entry per CDR3 protein. Among about 190,000 distinct CDR3 sequences listed, around 95% were seen once. The sequencing sample was made of CD4+ T cells from PBMCs. The receptor set was obtained from a human donor with Susac syndrome. The CDR3 runs from the conserved cysteine through the conserved F or W. A D gene is named only where the DNA matches it firmly. Rows give clone size only sometimes, using once, few, many, or a class for an expanded clone.

NA NA TRBJ1-3 TRBV29-1 CGASVPGNTIYF TGCGGAGCCTCGGTTCCTGGAAACACCATATATTTT
once NA TRBJ2-1 TRBV7-9 CASSLRGPTVNEQFF TGTGCCAGCAGCTTAAGAGGGCCAACCGTCAATGAGCAGTTCTTC
NA TRBD2 TRBJ2-1 TRBV15 CATSPGTSGVPYYNEQFF TGTGCCACTAGTCCCGGGACTAGCGGGGTTCCTTACTACAATGAGCAGTTCTTC
NA TRBD1 TRBJ2-3 TRBV9 CASSARQGTSTDTQYF TGTGCCAGCAGCGCCCGACAGGGGACTAGCACAGATACGCAGTATTTT
NA NA TRBJ2-7 TRBV29-1 CSVIQSAYEQYF TGCAGCGTTATCCAGAGTGCCTACGAGCAGTACTTC
NA TRBD2 TRBJ2-3 TRBV20-1 CSARNPAGAGGLTDTQYF TGCAGTGCTAGGAACCCCGCTGGAGCGGGGGGGCTCACAGATACGCAGTATTTT
NA NA TRBJ1-1 TRBV11-2 CASSLQGLATEAFF TGTGCCAGCAGCCTACAGGGACTGGCCACTGAAGCTTTCTTT
once TRBD2 TRBJ2-2 TRBV9 CASAPGGPIGELFF TGTGCCAGCGCCCCGGGGGGGCCGATCGGGGAGCTGTTTTTT
NA TRBD1 TRBJ1-1 TRBV7-2 CASSSGQMNTEAFF TGTGCCAGCAGTTCGGGACAGATGAACACTGAAGCTTTCTTT
NA TRBD1 TRBJ1-2 TRBV4-2 CASSPSGTGNYGYTF TGTGCCAGCAGCCCATCCGGGACAGGCAACTATGGCTACACCTTC
NA NA TRBJ1-3 TRBV5-1 CASSLADRSSGNTIYF TGCGCCAGCAGCTTGGCTGACAGGAGCTCTGGAAACACCATATATTTT
once TRBD1 TRBJ2-7 TRBV28 CASSSTAGGTSLREQYF TGTGCCAGCAGTTCCACGGCAGGGGGCACTTCCCTTCGCGAGCAGTACTTC
NA TRBD2 TRBJ2-2 TRBV9 CASSVAGGGYVGAGELFF TGTGCCAGCAGCGTAGCGGGCGGGGGGTACGTCGGCGCCGGGGAGCTGTTTTTT
NA NA TRBJ1-2 TRBV12-3/TRBV12-4 CASTPTVLYGYTF TGTGCCAGCACCCCGACAGTTCTCTATGGCTACACCTTC
NA TRBD2 TRBJ2-7 TRBV27 CASSRGLAGGMAYEQYF TGTGCCAGCAGTCGAGGACTAGCGGGGGGTATGGCCTACGAGCAGTACTTC
NA TRBD2 TRBJ2-3 TRBV6-5 CASSLSGAHTDTQYF TGTGCCAGCAGTCTTAGCGGGGCACACACAGATACGCAGTATTTT
NA TRBD2 TRBJ2-3 TRBV4-2 CASSQGGGSTDTQYF TGTGCCAGCAGCCAAGGCGGGGGGAGCACAGATACGCAGTATTTT
NA NA TRBJ1-1 TRBV30 CAWSLDVSGDTEAFF TGTGCCTGGTCCCTGGACGTCTCGGGGGACACTGAAGCTTTCTTT
once TRBD2 TRBJ2-5 TRBV7-3 CASSTSGGLQETQYF TGTGCCAGCAGCACATCGGGGGGTCTCCAAGAGACCCAGTACTTC
NA NA TRBJ1-4 TRBV7-9 CASSLGQYEKLFF TGTGCCAGCAGCTTAGGACAGTACGAAAAACTGTTTTTT
NA NA TRBJ2-2 TRBV6-1 CASSESVGYNTGELFF TGTGCCAGCAGTGAATCGGTGGGGTACAATACCGGGGAGCTGTTTTTT
NA TRBD2 TRBJ2-1 TRBV27 CASSNLAGTYNEQFF TGTGCCAGCAGTAACCTAGCGGGGACATACAATGAGCAGTTCTTC
NA NA TRBJ1-2 TRBV29-1 CSGGGGGDRSLF TGCAGCGGGGGCGGGGGAGGCGACAGGTCTCTCTTC
NA TRBD1 TRBJ1-1 TRBV28 CASSPTWGTGGAFF TGTGCCAGCAGCCCCACCTGGGGGACAGGGGGTGCTTTCTTT